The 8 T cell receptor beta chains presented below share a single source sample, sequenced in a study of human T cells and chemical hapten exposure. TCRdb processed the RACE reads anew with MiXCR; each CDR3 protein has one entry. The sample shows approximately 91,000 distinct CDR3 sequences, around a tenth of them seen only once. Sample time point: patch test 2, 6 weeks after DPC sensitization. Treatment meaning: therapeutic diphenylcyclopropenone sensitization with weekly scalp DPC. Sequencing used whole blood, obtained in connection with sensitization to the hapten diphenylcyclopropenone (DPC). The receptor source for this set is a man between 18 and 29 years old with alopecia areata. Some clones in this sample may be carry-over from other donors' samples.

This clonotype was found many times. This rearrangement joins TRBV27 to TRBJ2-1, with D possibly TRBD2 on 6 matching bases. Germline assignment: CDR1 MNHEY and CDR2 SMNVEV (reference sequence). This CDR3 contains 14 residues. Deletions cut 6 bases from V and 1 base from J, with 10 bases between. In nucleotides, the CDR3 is TGTGCCAGCAGACGCGGGATTTCCTACAATGAGCAGTTCTTC. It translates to CASRRGISYNEQFF.

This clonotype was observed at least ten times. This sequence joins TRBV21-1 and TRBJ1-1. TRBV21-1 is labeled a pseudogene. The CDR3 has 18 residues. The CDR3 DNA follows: TGTGCCAGCAGCAAAAAGTCCCCTCGGGGACCCAAGGGCACTGAAGCTTTCTTT. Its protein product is CASSKKSPRGPKGTEAFF.

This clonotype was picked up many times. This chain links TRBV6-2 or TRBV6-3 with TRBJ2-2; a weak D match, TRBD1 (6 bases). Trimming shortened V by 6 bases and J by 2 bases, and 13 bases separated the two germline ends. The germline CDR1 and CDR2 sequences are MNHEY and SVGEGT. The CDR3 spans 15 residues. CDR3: CASREDRRNTGELFF. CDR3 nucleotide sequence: TGTGCCAGCAGGGAAGACAGGAGAAACACCGGGGAGCTGTTTTTT.

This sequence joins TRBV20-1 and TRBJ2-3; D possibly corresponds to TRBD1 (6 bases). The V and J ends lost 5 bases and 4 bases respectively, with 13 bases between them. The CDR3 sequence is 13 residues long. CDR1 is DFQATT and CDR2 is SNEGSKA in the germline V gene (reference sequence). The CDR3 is CSASIDRSDTQYF. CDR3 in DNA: TGCAGTGCTTCGATAGACAGGTCAGATACGCAGTATTTT.

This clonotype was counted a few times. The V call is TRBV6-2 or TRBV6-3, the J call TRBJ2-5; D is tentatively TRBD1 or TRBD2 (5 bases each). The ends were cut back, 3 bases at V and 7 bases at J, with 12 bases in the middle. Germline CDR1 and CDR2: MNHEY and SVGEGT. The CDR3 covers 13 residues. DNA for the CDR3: TGTGCCAGCAGTTATGAGGGCCAGGGGACCCAGTACTTC. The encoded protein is CASSYEGQGTQYF.

CDR3 sequence reads: CASSPSRGGTEAFF. As DNA, the CDR3 is TGTGCCAGCTCACCCAGCAGGGGCGGTACTGAAGCTTTCTTT. The V and J genes are TRBV18 and TRBJ1-1, with TRBD1 as a possible D gene (6 bases). Trimming shortened V by 3 bases and J by 5 bases, and 13 bases separated the two germline ends. Germline lookup yields CDR1 KGHSH and CDR2 LQKENI. The CDR3 has 14 residues.

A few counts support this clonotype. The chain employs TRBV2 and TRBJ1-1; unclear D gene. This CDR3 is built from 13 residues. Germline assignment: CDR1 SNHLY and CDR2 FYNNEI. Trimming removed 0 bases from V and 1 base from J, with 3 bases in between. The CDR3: CASSEARNTEAFF. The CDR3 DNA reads TGTGCCAGCAGTGAAGCCAGGAACACTGAAGCTTTCTTT.

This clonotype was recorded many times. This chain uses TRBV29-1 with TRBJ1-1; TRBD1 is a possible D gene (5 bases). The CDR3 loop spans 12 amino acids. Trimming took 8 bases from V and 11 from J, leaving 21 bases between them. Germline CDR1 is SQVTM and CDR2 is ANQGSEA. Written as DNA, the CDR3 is TGCAGCATCCTCAGGGTCCGAAGCGCTGCTTTCTTT. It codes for CSILRVRSAAFF. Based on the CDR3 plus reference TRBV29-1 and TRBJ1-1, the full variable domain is SAVISQKPSRDICQRGTSLTIQCQVDSQVTMMFWYRQQPGQSLTLIATANQGSEATYESGFVIDKFPISRPNLTFSTLTVSNMSPEDSSIYLCSILRVRSAAFFGQGTRLTVV.